This T cell receptor (beta chain) was captured by sequencing in a study of T cells in Graves' hyperthyroidism and ophthalmopathy. The CDR3 regions of TCR beta were amplified from RNA transcripts. HTBI primers were used for first-round RT-PCR of the TCR CDR3. TCRdb recomputed calls from the multiplex PCR reads with MiXCR, one row per CDR3 protein. The data hold hundreds of thousands of distinct CDR3 sequences, with about half observed a single time. CDR3 length equals 14 residues. Trimming took off 6 bases at V and 4 bases at J, with 15 bases between the two ends. The germline V gene encodes CDR1 SNHLY and CDR2 FYNNEI. The diagnostic basis comprised clinical symptoms, serum thyroxine and TRAb, thyroid ultrasound and orbital computed tomography.

The sequencing sample was made of peripheral blood or thyroid tissue (not recorded which). This chain uses TRBV2 with TRBJ1-2, with D uncertain. The sequence derives from a woman in her late teens or twenties with Graves' hyperthyroidism. The CDR3 spells CASSQNSQAYGYTF. For the CDR3, the DNA is TGTGCCAGCAGCCAAAACAGCCAGGCCTATGGCTACACCTTC.